The 29 T cell receptor beta chains listed next were all sequenced from one sample in a study of T cell responses to AZD1222 COVID-19 vaccine. Generated by immunoSEQ multiplex PCR, the TCRdb table keeps only in-frame clones and is missing some. The repertoire holds over 150,000 clones, with about 92% as singletons. Source: peripheral blood, taken on day 0 of AZD1222 vaccination. These receptors were obtained from an adult in good health.

This chain connects TRBV6-5 to TRBJ1-2, with 10 bases identical to TRBD1. Germline trimming cut 4 bases from V and 7 bases from J; bases unmatched to any gene: 3. The CDR3 length is 13 residues. CDR1 is MNHEY and CDR2 is SVGAGI in the germline V gene. CDR3 amino acids: CASSLDRGLGYTF. CDR3 DNA: TGTGCCAGCAGTTTAGACAGGGGGCTTGGCTACACCTTC.

The chain combines TRBV7-8 with TRBJ1-1; D may be TRBD1 (5 bases). The V end lost 3 bases, the J end lost 1 base, and 9 bases lay between the germline ends. Germline V gene lookup returns CDR1 SGHVS and CDR2 FQNEAQ. The CDR3 consists of 14 residues. The CDR3 region has the DNA TGTGCCAGCAGCTTTGGACACGCGAACACTGAAGCTTTCTTT. It encodes CASSFGHANTEAFF.

Details on this clone: The same CDR3 is also encoded by other DNA sequences in this sample. This chain joins TRBV28 and TRBJ2-1; TRBD2 agrees at 10 bases. The CDR3 length is 17 residues. The germline V gene has CDR1 MDHEN and CDR2 SYDVKM. V trimming: 2 bases; J trimming: 7 bases; junction bases outside the gene matches: 11. The CDR3 nucleotides read TGTGCCAGCAGTTTAATAGGCAGGCTAGCGGGGGTAAATGAGCAGTTCTTC. Its translation: CASSLIGRLAGVNEQFF.

This sequence joins TRBV10-2 and TRBJ1-2, with D possibly TRBD1 on 6 matching bases. V gave up 0 bases and J gave up 3 bases, with 8 bases separating them. The CDR3 runs to 14 residues. The germline gives CDR1 WSHSY, CDR2 SAAADI. Here the CDR3 reads CASSESGGYYGYTF. CDR3 DNA: TGCGCCAGCAGTGAGTCGGGGGGCTACTATGGCTACACCTTC.

This clone was seen only a few times. This chain connects TRBV9 to TRBJ2-1, with 8 bases identical to TRBD2. This CDR3 region has 19 residues. With 3 bases clipped from V and 2 bases from J, the junction kept 16 bases outside the gene matches. Germline V gene lookup returns CDR1 SGDLS and CDR2 YYNGEE. CDR3 in DNA: TGTGCCAGCAGCGGCTCGGGACTAGATCCCCAGGGGCCCTACAATGAGCAGTTCTTC. The encoded protein is CASSGSGLDPQGPYNEQFF.

The chain employs TRBV5-6 and TRBJ2-5; 9 nucleotides agree with TRBD1. V shed 3 bases and J 0 bases; nucleotides not matched to a gene: 3. In germline, CDR1 is SGHDT, CDR2 YYEEEE. This CDR3 is 15 amino acids long. In DNA form, the CDR3 reads TGTGCCAGCAGCTCCGGGACAGGGTACCAAGAGACCCAGTACTTC. It encodes CASSSGTGYQETQYF. Full variable domain (outside the CDR3, taken from reference TRBV5-6 and TRBJ2-5): DAGVTQSPTHLIKTRGQQVTLRCSPKSGHDTVSWYQQALGQGPQFIFQYYEEEERQRGNFPDRFSGHQFPNYSSELNVNALLLGDSALYLCASSSGTGYQETQYFGPGTRLLVL.

The CDR3 protein is CASRPLGGGTEAFF. In DNA, the CDR3 is TGTGCCAGCAGGCCCCTGGGAGGGGGCACTGAAGCTTTCTTT. The chain joins TRBV6-5 to TRBJ1-1; D is possibly TRBD1 (6 bases). Trimming shortened V by 6 bases and J by 4 bases, and 15 bases separated the two germline ends. In germline, CDR1 is MNHEY, CDR2 SVGAGI. The CDR3 contains 14 residues.

The gene calls are TRBV28 and TRBJ1-2; the D is unclear. Germline CDR1 reads MDHEN; CDR2 reads SYDVKM. V shed 7 bases and J shed 8 bases, with 11 bases lying between them. This CDR3 spans 11 amino acids. CDR3 in amino acids: CASTTFGGYTF. For the CDR3, the DNA is TGTGCCAGCACCACCTTTGGGGGCTACACCTTC.

This chain links TRBV11-1 with TRBJ2-5, with TRBD1 matching 8 bases. Unmatched junction bases numbered 7, after V lost 2 bases and J lost 5 bases. The CDR3 is 15 residues long. CDR1 is SGHAT, CDR2 FQDESV, per germline (reference sequence). CDR3 bases: TGTGCCAGCAGCTTAAGGGGACAGGCATGGGAGACCCAGTACTTC. This sequence encodes CASSLRGQAWETQYF.

V and J are TRBV15 and TRBJ2-1; 13 bases are a match to TRBD2. The CDR3 loop spans 17 amino acids. Germline values: CDR1 LNHNV, CDR2 YYDKDF (reference sequence). V lost 2 bases and J lost 2; bases outside the gene matches: 3. The CDR3 reads CATSRLTSGRAYNEQFF. The CDR3 DNA reads TGTGCCACCAGCAGATTAACTAGCGGGAGGGCCTACAATGAGCAGTTCTTC.

This clone was picked up one time. The chain is built from TRBV5-8 and TRBJ2-7; 7 positions agree with TRBD2. The CDR3 contains 14 residues. Germline CDR1 and CDR2: SGHTS and YDEGEE. V trimming: 5 bases; J trimming: 7 bases; junction bases outside the gene matches: 12. The chain's CDR3 is CASSAAGWSREQYF. CDR3 DNA: TGTGCCAGCAGTGCAGCGGGGTGGTCGCGGGAGCAGTACTTC.

The chain recombines TRBV19 with TRBJ1-3, with 8 bases identical to TRBD1. The CDR3 is 15 residues long. V shed 8 bases, J shed 0 bases, and the junction held 6 bases outside the gene matches. Germline V gene sequence: CDR1 LNHDA, CDR2 SQIVND (reference sequence). In nucleotides, the CDR3 is TGTGCCAGTCACTCGGGACAGGTCTCTGGAAACACCATATATTTT. This sequence encodes CASHSGQVSGNTIYF. Filled out from reference TRBV19 and TRBJ1-3, the complete variable domain reads DGGITQSPKYLFRKEGQNVTLSCEQNLNHDAMYWYRQDPGQGLRLIYYSQIVNDFQKGDIAEGYSVSREKKESFPLTVTSAQKNPTAFYLCASHSGQVSGNTIYFGEGSWLTVV.

The chain links TRBV21-1 to TRBJ1-2; TRBD1 is the table's D call and was not checked against the DNA. TRBV21-1 is shown as a pseudogene. The length of the CDR3 is 16 residues. The CDR3 region is CASSKAAKGAFDGYTF. CDR3 sequence (DNA): TGTGCCAGCAGCAAAGCCGCGAAGGGGGCTTTCGATGGCTACACCTTC.

V and J are TRBV28 and TRBJ2-7; the D gene could be TRBD1 or TRBD2 (5 bases each). The germline CDR1 and CDR2 sequences are MDHEN and SYDVKM. The V and J ends lost 4 bases and 3 bases respectively, with 19 bases between them. CDR3 size: 16 residues. The CDR3 DNA reads TGTGCCAGCAGTTCTCATACGGGACCGTCCTTCTACGAGCAGTACTTC. Amino acid sequence: CASSSHTGPSFYEQYF.

This clone has a count of ten or more. The chain joins TRBV7-9 to TRBJ1-5; D is uncertain. The CDR3 spans 14 residues. The V end lost 5 bases, the J end lost 6 bases, and 14 bases lay between the germline ends. Germline V gives CDR1 SEHNR, CDR2 FQNEAQ (reference sequence). The CDR3 spells CASSPPGFGQPQHF. Here the CDR3 DNA reads TGTGCCAGCAGCCCCCCGGGTTTTGGTCAGCCCCAGCATTTT. The whole variable domain, filled in from reference TRBV7-9 and TRBJ1-5, reads DTGVSQNPRHKITKRGQNVTFRCDPISEHNRLYWYRQTLGQGPEFLTYFQNEAQLEKSRLLSDRFSAERPKGSFSTLEIQRTEQGDSAMYLCASSPPGFGQPQHFGDGTRLSIL.

V is TRBV19 and J is TRBJ1-4; 7 nucleotides line up with TRBD1. CDR3 length: 17 amino acids. Per germline, CDR1 LNHDA and CDR2 SQIVND (reference sequence). The junction had 10 bases not matched to a gene; V was cut back by 5 bases and J by 1 base. This CDR3 reads CASSPLAGGRTNEKLFF. The CDR3 nucleotides read TGTGCCAGTAGTCCCCTGGCAGGGGGGAGAACTAATGAAAAACTGTTTTTT.

V and J are TRBV24-1 and TRBJ2-6; D perhaps matches TRBD2 (5 bases). Looked up from germline, CDR1 is KGHDR and CDR2 is SFDVKD. V lost 0 bases and J lost 0, with 8 bases in between. The CDR3 sequence is 17 residues long. The CDR3 nucleotides read TGTGCCACCAGTGATTTGCCGGGAACCTCTGGGGCCAACGTCCTGACTTTC. Protein: CATSDLPGTSGANVLTF.

This clone was detected only once. The genes are TRBV6-5 and TRBJ1-1; 7 bases are shared with TRBD1. The CDR3 runs to 14 residues. Losses at the gene ends were 0 bases for V and 4 bases for J; bases not matched to a gene: 2. CDR1 is MNHEY and CDR2 is SVGAGI in the germline V gene. CDR3 bases: TGTGCCAGCAGTTACTCGGGACAGAGCACTGAAGCTTTCTTT. As protein: CASSYSGQSTEAFF.

This clone was observed a few times. The V and J genes are TRBV18 and TRBJ1-5, with 9 nucleotides matching TRBD1. V shed 3 bases, J shed 3 bases, and the junction held 6 bases outside the gene matches. The CDR3 spans 16 residues. CDR1 and CDR2 from the germline V gene are KGHSH and LQKENI. The CDR3 spells CASSPQGDRDNQPQHF. The CDR3 nucleotides are TGTGCCAGCTCACCCCAAGGGGACAGGGACAATCAGCCCCAGCATTTT.

This clone was seen more than once but under ten times. The V call is TRBV28, the J call TRBJ1-2; no firm D call. With 5 bases removed from V and 6 bases from J, the gap between germline ends came to 13 bases. Germline V CDR1 and CDR2: MDHEN, SYDVKM. The CDR3 sequence is 13 residues long. CDR3 nucleotide sequence: TGTGCCAGCAGTCTTAACGTACTGCATGGCTACACCTTC. Translated, it gives CASSLNVLHGYTF.

CDR3 in DNA: TGTGCCAGTAGACCCCAGGGTCTGAGCTATGGCTACACCTTC. Translated, it gives CASRPQGLSYGYTF. The rearrangement links TRBV19 to TRBJ1-2; a weak D match, TRBD1 (5 bases). V lost 6 bases and J 4 bases, leaving 15 bases between the germline ends. The CDR3 is made up of 14 amino acids. CDR1 and CDR2 from the germline V gene are LNHDA and SQIVND (reference sequence). Full variable domain (outside the CDR3, taken from reference TRBV19 and TRBJ1-2): DGGITQSPKYLFRKEGQNVTLSCEQNLNHDAMYWYRQDPGQGLRLIYYSQIVNDFQKGDIAEGYSVSREKKESFPLTVTSAQKNPTAFYLCASRPQGLSYGYTFGSGTRLTVV.

The V and J genes are TRBV29-1 and TRBJ2-7, with D possibly called TRBD1 or TRBD2 (5 bases each). CDR1 SQVTM and CDR2 ANQGSEA come from the germline V gene. The CDR3 is 16 residues long. The V end lost 5 bases, the J end lost 1 base, and 21 bases lay between the germline ends. The CDR3 DNA follows: TGCAGCGTTCCCCTGGGAACGGGGCGGAGGTCCTACGAGCAGTACTTC. Translating it yields CSVPLGTGRRSYEQYF.

The gene calls are TRBV6-5 and TRBJ1-3, with a possible D match to TRBD1 (5 bases). The CDR3 is 15 residues long. The germline V gene encodes CDR1 MNHEY and CDR2 SVGAGI. V was shortened by 6 bases and J by 0 bases, with 12 bases between the two germline ends. The CDR3 loop is CASSLGPNSGNTIYF. The CDR3 nucleotides are TGTGCCAGCAGCCTGGGGCCGAACTCTGGAAACACCATATATTTT.

This chain connects TRBV4-3 to TRBJ1-1; tentatively, D is TRBD1 (5 bases). V lost 4 bases, J lost 1 base, and 13 bases lay in between. The CDR3 consists of 15 residues. From germline, CDR1 is LGHNA and CDR2 YSLEER. This CDR3 is CASSPHRQGNTEAFF. The CDR3, as DNA: TGCGCCAGCAGCCCCCACAGGCAGGGGAACACTGAAGCTTTCTTT.

The CDR3 spells CASSLAGVAGVQYF. In nucleotides, the CDR3 is TGTGCCAGCAGCTTAGCGGGAGTAGCGGGCGTGCAGTATTTT. V is TRBV7-6 and J is TRBJ2-3, with 7 bases matching TRBD2. J was trimmed by 11 bases and V by 0 bases; bases with no gene match: 8. This CDR3 has 14 residues. Germline CDR1 is SGHVS and CDR2 is FNYEAQ.

J is TRBJ1-5 and V is TRBV5-6, with D tentatively TRBD1 (6 bases). Germline loops: CDR1 SGHDT, CDR2 YYEEEE. V was pared by 2 bases and J by 7 bases, with 16 bases between. The CDR3 length is 15 residues. The CDR3 is CASSFGRGYQQPQHF. The CDR3 DNA reads TGTGCCAGCAGCTTTGGCAGGGGATACCAACAGCCCCAGCATTTT.

This rearrangement joins TRBV7-9 to TRBJ1-4, with D hard to call. V was trimmed by 2 bases and J by 7 bases, leaving 5 bases between them. The germline V gene encodes CDR1 SEHNR and CDR2 FQNEAQ (reference sequence). The CDR3 has 12 residues. The CDR3 reads CASSLNIEKLFF. The CDR3 bases are TGTGCCAGCAGCTTAAATATTGAAAAACTGTTTTTT.

The J gene is TRBJ1-2, the V gene TRBV29-1, with 9 positions matching TRBD1. The CDR3 runs 12 residues. Germline loops: CDR1 SQVTM, CDR2 ANQGSEA. After removal of 7 bases from V and 6 bases from J, the junction contained 6 bases not matched to a gene. DNA for the CDR3: TGCAGCGCCACCGGACAGGGGAATGGCTACACCTTC. This codes for CSATGQGNGYTF.

The chain links TRBV15 to TRBJ2-1, with D possibly matching TRBD2 (7 bases). The CDR3 is 18 residues long. The germline CDR1 and CDR2 sequences are LNHNV and YYDKDF (reference sequence). V gave up 0 bases and J gave up 0 bases, with 15 bases separating them. CDR3 bases: TGTGCCACCAGCAGAGATGGGGGGGCACCTCGCTCCTACAATGAGCAGTTCTTC. Its translation: CATSRDGGAPRSYNEQFF.